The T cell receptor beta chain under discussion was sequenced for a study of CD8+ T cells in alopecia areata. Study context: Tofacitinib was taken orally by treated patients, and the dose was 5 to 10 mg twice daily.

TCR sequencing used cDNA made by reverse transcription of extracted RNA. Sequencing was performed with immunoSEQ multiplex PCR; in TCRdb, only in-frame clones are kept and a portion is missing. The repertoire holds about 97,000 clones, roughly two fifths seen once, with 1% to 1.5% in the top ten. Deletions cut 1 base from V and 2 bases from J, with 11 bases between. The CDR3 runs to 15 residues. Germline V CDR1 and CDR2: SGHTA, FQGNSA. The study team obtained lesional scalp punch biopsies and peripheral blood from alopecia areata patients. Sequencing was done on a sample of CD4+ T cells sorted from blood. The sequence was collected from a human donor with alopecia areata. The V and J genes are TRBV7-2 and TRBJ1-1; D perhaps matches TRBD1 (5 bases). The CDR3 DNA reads TGTGCCAGCAGCTTAGATCCGGGGCGAAACACTGAAGCTTTCTTT. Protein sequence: CASSLDPGRNTEAFF. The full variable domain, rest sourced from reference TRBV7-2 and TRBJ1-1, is GAGVSQSPSNKVTEKGKDVELRCDPISGHTALYWYRQSLGQGLEFLIYFQGNSAPDKSGLPSDRFSAERTGGSVSTLTIQRTQQEDSAVYLCASSLDPGRNTEAFFGQGTRLTVV.